These T cell receptor beta chains were read from a single sample in a study of blood T cell repertoires in COVID-19. Data came from immunoSEQ multiplex PCR; TCRdb stores just in-frame clones and leaves some out. The table includes roughly 300,000 clones, about nine tenths detected once. The material sequenced was peripheral blood. The source is a woman aged 25 to 45 with COVID-19, enrolled during active disease. Each CDR3 is given with its conserved first and last residue. D genes are given only for firm matches. Where a row states a size, it is once, few, many or the class of an expanded clone; other rows omit it.

J: TRBJ2-7; D: TRBD2; V: TRBV19; size: NA; DNA: TGTGCCAGAATAAGCCGGCTAGCGGGAGGGCCGTACGAGCAGTACTTC; CDR3: CARISRLAGGPYEQYF
J: TRBJ2-1; D: NA; V: TRBV12-5; size: NA; DNA: TGTGCTAGTGGTACCAACGCGGCGGTACGAGATGAGCAGTTCTTC; CDR3: CASGTNAAVRDEQFF
J: TRBJ2-2; D: NA; V: TRBV2; size: NA; DNA: TGTGCCAGGAGGGACTACACCGGGGAGCTGTTTTTT; CDR3: CARRDYTGELFF
J: TRBJ1-2; D: NA; V: TRBV6-5; size: NA; DNA: TGTGCCAGCAGTTACGCTCGGGGGATCTATGGCTACACCTTC; CDR3: CASSYARGIYGYTF
J: TRBJ1-1; D: NA; V: TRBV21-1; size: NA; DNA: TGTGCCAGCAGCAAAAGGGGGCCCAGGAACACTGAAGCTTTCTTT; CDR3: CASSKRGPRNTEAFF
J: TRBJ2-5; D: NA; V: TRBV5-6; size: NA; DNA: TGTGCCAGCAGCATTCAGGGATTTGAGACCCAGTACTTC; CDR3: CASSIQGFETQYF
J: TRBJ2-5; D: NA; V: TRBV11-2; size: NA; DNA: TGTGCCAGCAGCTTAGAGTCCAGGGGCTTAGAGACCCAGTACTTC; CDR3: CASSLESRGLETQYF
J: TRBJ2-7; D: NA; V: TRBV4-1; size: NA; DNA: TGCGCCAGCAGCCAAGATGGACTGCGCTACGAGCAGTACTTC; CDR3: CASSQDGLRYEQYF
J: TRBJ2-1; D: NA; V: TRBV7-9; size: NA; DNA: TGTGCCAGCAGCTTCGACAGCTACAATGAGCAGTTCTTC; CDR3: CASSFDSYNEQFF
J: TRBJ1-4; D: NA; V: TRBV28; size: NA; DNA: TGTGCCAGCAGTTCAATAACAGGGTTGAGTGAAAAACTGTTTTTT; CDR3: CASSSITGLSEKLFF
J: TRBJ1-1; D: NA; V: TRBV12-3/TRBV12-4; size: NA; DNA: TGTGCCAGCAGTTTACAGGTACTCGATGAAGCTTTCTTT; CDR3: CASSLQVLDEAFF
J: TRBJ1-5; D: TRBD1; V: TRBV28; size: NA; DNA: TGTGCCAGCAGCCAAGGACAGGGTAGACAGCCCCAGCATTTT; CDR3: CASSQGQGRQPQHF
J: TRBJ2-7; D: TRBD2; V: TRBV5-6; size: NA; DNA: TGTGCCAGCAGCCCTGGACTAGCGGCGATCTACGAGCAGTACTTC; CDR3: CASSPGLAAIYEQYF
J: TRBJ2-3; D: NA; V: TRBV5-5; size: NA; DNA: TGTGCCAGCAGCTCGGAGTCCCGCACAGATACGCAGTATTTT; CDR3: CASSSESRTDTQYF
J: TRBJ1-1; D: NA; V: TRBV19; size: NA; DNA: TGTGCCAGTATGTTGGTAGGCGTCCGGCGGACTGAAGCTTTCTTT; CDR3: CASMLVGVRRTEAFF
J: TRBJ2-3; D: TRBD2; V: TRBV6-4; size: NA; DNA: TGTGCCAGCAGTGACTCAGATAGCGGGGTGCGGGATACGCAGTATTTT; CDR3: CASSDSDSGVRDTQYF
J: TRBJ1-2; D: TRBD1; V: TRBV6-5; size: NA; DNA: TGTGCCAGCAGTTACGGGGACAGTAACTATGGCTACACCTTC; CDR3: CASSYGDSNYGYTF
J: TRBJ2-2; D: TRBD2; V: TRBV27; size: NA; DNA: TGTGCCAGCCGGACTAGCCCCGGGGAGCTGTTTTTT; CDR3: CASRTSPGELFF
J: TRBJ2-7; D: NA; V: TRBV10-3; size: few; DNA: TGTGCCAGCCAGGGGACGGGGAGCTCCTACGAGCAGTACTTC; CDR3: CASQGTGSSYEQYF
J: TRBJ2-2; D: NA; V: TRBV5-5; size: NA; DNA: TGTGCCAGCAGCTTTGTCGACACCGGGGAGCTGTTTTTT; CDR3: CASSFVDTGELFF
J: TRBJ1-6; D: NA; V: TRBV2; size: NA; DNA: TGTGCCAGCAGTCGGGTTAATTCACCCCTCCACTTT; CDR3: CASSRVNSPLHF
J: TRBJ2-4; D: TRBD2; V: TRBV29-1; size: NA; DNA: TGCAGCGTTGTGGCTAGCGGGAGCAAAAACATTCAGTACTTC; CDR3: CSVVASGSKNIQYF
J: TRBJ2-7; D: TRBD2; V: TRBV5-1; size: NA; DNA: TGCGCCAGCAGCTTGGTACTAGCGGGAGGCCGGGAGCAGTACTTC; CDR3: CASSLVLAGGREQYF
J: TRBJ1-1; D: NA; V: TRBV6-5; size: once; DNA: TGTGCCAGCAGTTTCAGACGGGACTTGAACACTGAAGCTTTCTTT; CDR3: CASSFRRDLNTEAFF
J: TRBJ2-2; D: TRBD2; V: TRBV28; size: once; DNA: TGTGCCAGCACCCTGGGACTAGCGGGCACCGGGGAGCTGTTTTTT; CDR3: CASTLGLAGTGELFF
J: TRBJ1-1; D: NA; V: TRBV20-1; size: NA; DNA: TGCAGTGCTAGTCAACAGAACACTGAAGCTTTCTTT; CDR3: CSASQQNTEAFF
J: TRBJ2-1; D: TRBD2; V: TRBV7-3; size: NA; DNA: TGTGCCAGCAGCTTAAAGGGACTAGCGGGATCGAGGAATGAGCAGTTCTTC; CDR3: CASSLKGLAGSRNEQFF
J: TRBJ2-1; D: TRBD2; V: TRBV29-1; size: once; DNA: TGCAGCGTTGAAGGGACTAGCAACTACAATGAGCAGTTCTTC; CDR3: CSVEGTSNYNEQFF
J: TRBJ1-6; D: NA; V: TRBV25-1; size: NA; DNA: TGTGCCAGCAGGGGAGTGGGCCCGGATTCACCCCTCCACTTT; CDR3: CASRGVGPDSPLHF
J: TRBJ1-5; D: NA; V: TRBV19; size: once; DNA: TGTGCCAGTAGTATTTCGGGTAGCAATCAGCCCCAGCATTTT; CDR3: CASSISGSNQPQHF
J: TRBJ1-5; D: TRBD1; V: TRBV6-5; size: NA; DNA: TGTGCCAGCGGGGGCATACAGGGGGCTCAGCCCCAGCATTTT; CDR3: CASGGIQGAQPQHF
J: TRBJ2-2; D: NA; V: TRBV9; size: NA; DNA: TGTGCCAGCAGCCCTGGGCCCGGGGATACCGGGGAGCTGTTTTTT; CDR3: CASSPGPGDTGELFF
J: TRBJ1-4; D: NA; V: TRBV19; size: NA; DNA: TGTGCCAGTACCGACCGGCGGGTTGAAAAACTGTTTTTT; CDR3: CASTDRRVEKLFF
J: TRBJ2-1; D: NA; V: TRBV7-3; size: NA; DNA: TGTGCCAGCAGCTTAACGGGGGCGCATGGGAATGAGCAGTTCTTC; CDR3: CASSLTGAHGNEQFF
J: TRBJ2-1; D: NA; V: TRBV4-2; size: NA; DNA: TGTGCCAGCAGCCAACGGAGGGGTACGGGCCCAAGCCCCAATGAGCAGTTCTTC; CDR3: CASSQRRGTGPSPNEQFF
J: TRBJ2-1; D: NA; V: TRBV24-1; size: NA; DNA: TGTGCCACCAGTGACTCCGGGACACTCAATGAGCAGTTCTTC; CDR3: CATSDSGTLNEQFF
J: TRBJ1-2; D: TRBD1; V: TRBV2; size: NA; DNA: TGTGCCAGCACTTCTCAGGGGGCGGATGTTGGCTACACCTTC; CDR3: CASTSQGADVGYTF
J: TRBJ2-1; D: TRBD1; V: TRBV5-1; size: NA; DNA: TGCGCCAGCAGATATCAGGGGGCCCCCTACAATGAGCAGTTCTTC; CDR3: CASRYQGAPYNEQFF
J: TRBJ1-1; D: NA; V: TRBV4-3; size: NA; DNA: TGCGCCAGCAGCCAAGATCACAGGGCTCTGAACACTGAAGCTTTCTTT; CDR3: CASSQDHRALNTEAFF
J: TRBJ2-5; D: NA; V: TRBV29-1; size: NA; DNA: TGCAGCGTTGTGACAGCTCCAGAGACCCAGTACTTC; CDR3: CSVVTAPETQYF
J: TRBJ2-3; D: TRBD2; V: TRBV30; size: once; DNA: TGTGCCTGGAGTGCCTCTCTCCTAGCGGGAGGGCCGGGAGATACGCAGTATTTT; CDR3: CAWSASLLAGGPGDTQYF
J: TRBJ2-5; D: NA; V: TRBV24-1; size: NA; DNA: TGTGCCACCAGTGACCAAACAGGGCCCCAAGAGACCCAGTACTTC; CDR3: CATSDQTGPQETQYF
J: TRBJ1-5; D: NA; V: TRBV6-2/TRBV6-3; size: NA; DNA: TGTGCCAGCAGTTATACAGGGAATAATCAGCCCCAGCATTTT; CDR3: CASSYTGNNQPQHF